This TCR beta chain was identified in a study of neurological immune-mediated disorders (dated by TCRdb to about 2019). Context from the whole study: Peripheral blood TCR-beta repertoires from patients with HTLV-I-associated myelopathy (HAM/TSP), patients with multiple sclerosis, and healthy controls were compared in the study using UMI-based sequencing. The approximately 110 TCR-beta libraries included longitudinal samples, technical triplicates and paired sorted CD4+ and CD8+ T-cell subsets alongside PBMC samples. Longitudinal HAM/TSP and healthy donors were sampled at 3 time-points each (about 3-40 month intervals). The cohort comprised some 71 subjects: around 15 HAM/TSP patients, around 34 multiple sclerosis patients and approximately 20 healthy controls. The full study reports these points: TCR clonal expansion was highest in HAM/TSP patients and lowest in MS patients, with MS patients falling below even healthy controls. Expanded clones from different subjects shared no identical CDR3 amino acid sequences, which suggests that TCR-beta repertoires were private in all groups.

The time point label, as the study defines it: longitudinal time-point 1 (baseline). Blood bank volunteers in Maryland, USA served as the healthy controls. Unsorted PBMC libraries were generated from 2 million PBMCs stored in RNAlater at -80 °C until RNA extraction. Peripheral blood was subjected to Ficoll-Hypaque density gradient centrifugation to isolate PBMCs, which were then cryopreserved in liquid nitrogen. cDNA synthesis used template-switch 5'RACE with a primer carrying a 10-nucleotide random unique molecular identifier tagging each TCR transcript. Every sequencing run yielded over 170 million TCR-beta sequences covering 15-18 subjects. The RNeasy kit was used to extract total RNA. TCR-beta VDJ regions were amplified with primers for the TCR constant region and the 5'RACE anchor, using the KAPA Real-time Library Amplification kit. Sample indexes and Illumina adaptors were added in a first PCR, and a second PCR then increased library yield. After Ampure bead purification, the roughly 650 bp TCR product was size-selected on a 2% E-gel SizeSelection system. Before pooling, library quality was checked on a Bioanalyzer, concentration was measured with Qubit, and libraries were quantified with the Kapa Library Quantification kit. Paired-end 2 x 150 bp sequencing of the libraries was performed on an Illumina HiSeq 2500. To increase sequence diversity, roughly 24-31% phiX was spiked into each library pool. The authors processed their data as follows. The UMI-based MiGEC pipeline processed quality-filtered reads and removed over 75% of raw TCR sequences during error correction. IMGT germline references were used for aligning VDJ genes, and each clonotype was defined as a unique CDR3 amino acid sequence together with its V-J genes. Clonal expansion, Shannon diversity and CDR3 relatedness (CalcPairwiseDistances, ClusterSamples) were evaluated with VDJtools, and phylogenetic trees were built with CLCbio workbench. Expanded clones were defined as having at least 8 unique UMIs, based on coefficient-of-variation modelling across technical triplicates. The public reads were quality trimmed at Q25 with fastp and then assembled into clones with MiXCR by TCRdb, keeping productive beta chains. Rows merge per CDR3 protein into single entries with the most common DNA and genes. TCRdb, not the authors, supplied the V and J calls. In this sample the table shows some 71,000 distinct CDR3 sequences, 10% of which occur a single time. Approximately 9.6% of the sample is in the top ten clones.

About this clonotype: No cognate antigen has been identified for it. Just one base apart from a much larger clone, this may be a read error.

The sample was PBMCs. The TCR originated in a man younger than 45 in good health.

This receptor has the CDR3 CASSLEQVRISPLHF. The DNA reads as follows: TGTGCCAGCAGCCTAGAACAGGTGCGGATTTCACCCCTCCACTTT. The V and J genes are TRBV5-5 and TRBJ1-6; the D gene is possibly TRBD1, with 5 bases matching. The cysteine opens and the phenylalanine closes a CDR3 of 15 amino acids. Only the CDR3 DNA stays, 45 bases, in frame from base 1. CDR1 and CDR2, looked up from the germline V gene (reference sequence), are SGHKS and YYEKEE. V loses 4 bases, J loses 9 bases, and the germline ends lie 17 bases apart.